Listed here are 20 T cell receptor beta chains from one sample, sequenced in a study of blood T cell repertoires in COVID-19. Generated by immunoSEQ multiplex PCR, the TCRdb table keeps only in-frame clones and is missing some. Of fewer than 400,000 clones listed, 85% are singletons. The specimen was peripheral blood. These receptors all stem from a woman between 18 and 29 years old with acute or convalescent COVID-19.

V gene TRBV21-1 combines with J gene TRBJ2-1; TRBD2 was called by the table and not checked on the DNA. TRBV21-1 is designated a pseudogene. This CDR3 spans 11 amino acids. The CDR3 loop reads CATPTSNEQFF. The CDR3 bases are TGTGCCACCCCGACTAGCAATGAGCAGTTCTTC.

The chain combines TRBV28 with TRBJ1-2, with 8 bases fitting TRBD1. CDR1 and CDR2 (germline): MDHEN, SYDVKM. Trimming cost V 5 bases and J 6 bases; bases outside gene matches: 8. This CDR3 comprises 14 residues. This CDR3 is CASSPRTGRDGYTF. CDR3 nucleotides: TGTGCCAGCAGTCCTCGGACAGGGCGCGATGGCTACACCTTC.

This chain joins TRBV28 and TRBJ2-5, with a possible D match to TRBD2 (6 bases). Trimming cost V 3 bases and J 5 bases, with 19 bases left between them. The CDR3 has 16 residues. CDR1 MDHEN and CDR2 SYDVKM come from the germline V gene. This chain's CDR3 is CASSFASGRIGETQYF. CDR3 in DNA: TGTGCCAGCAGTTTTGCGAGCGGGCGGATCGGGGAGACCCAGTACTTC.

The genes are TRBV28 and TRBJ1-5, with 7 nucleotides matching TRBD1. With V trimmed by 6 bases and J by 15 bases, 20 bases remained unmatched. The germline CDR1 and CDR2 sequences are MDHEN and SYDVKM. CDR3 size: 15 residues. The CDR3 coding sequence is TGTGCCAGCAGCCACATTTTGACGGGGACAGCCGAAACGCATTTT. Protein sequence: CASSHILTGTAETHF.

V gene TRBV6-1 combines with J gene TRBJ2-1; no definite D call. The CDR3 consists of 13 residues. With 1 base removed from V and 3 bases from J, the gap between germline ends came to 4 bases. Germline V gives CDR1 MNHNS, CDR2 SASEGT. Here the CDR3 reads CASSEVGYNEQFF. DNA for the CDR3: TGTGCCAGCAGTGAAGTCGGCTACAATGAGCAGTTCTTC.

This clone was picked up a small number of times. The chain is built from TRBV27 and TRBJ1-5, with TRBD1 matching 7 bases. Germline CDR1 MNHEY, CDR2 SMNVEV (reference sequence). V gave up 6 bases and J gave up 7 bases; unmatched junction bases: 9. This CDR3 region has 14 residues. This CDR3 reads CASRDTGADQPQHF. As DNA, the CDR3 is TGTGCCAGCAGGGACACAGGGGCAGACCAGCCCCAGCATTTT.

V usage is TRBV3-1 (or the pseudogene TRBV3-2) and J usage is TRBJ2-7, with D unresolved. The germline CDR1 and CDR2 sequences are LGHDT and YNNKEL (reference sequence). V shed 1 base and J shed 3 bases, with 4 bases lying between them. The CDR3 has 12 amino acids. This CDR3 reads CASSQGDYEQYF. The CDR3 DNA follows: TGTGCCAGCAGCCAAGGAGACTACGAGCAGTACTTC.

The DNA for the CDR3 is TGTGCCAGCAGTGAGGGGACAGGGGGCGCTTACTCCTACGAGCAGTACTTC. The encoded protein is CASSEGTGGAYSYEQYF. The chain joins TRBV6-1 to TRBJ2-7; TRBD1 matches at 12 bases. Germline loops: CDR1 MNHNS, CDR2 SASEGT. This CDR3 is built from 17 residues. The ends lost 3 bases at V and 0 bases at J; junction bases unmatched: 6.

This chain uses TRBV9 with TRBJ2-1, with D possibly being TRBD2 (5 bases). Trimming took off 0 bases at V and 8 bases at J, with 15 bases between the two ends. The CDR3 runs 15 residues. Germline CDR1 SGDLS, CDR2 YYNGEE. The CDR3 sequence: CASSVVGSDWDEQFF. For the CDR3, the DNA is TGTGCCAGCAGCGTAGTGGGGAGCGACTGGGATGAGCAGTTCTTC. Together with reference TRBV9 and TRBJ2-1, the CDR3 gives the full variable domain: DSGVTQTPKHLITATGQRVTLRCSPRSGDLSVYWYQQSLDQGLQFLIQYYNGEERAKGNILERFSAQQFPDLHSELNLSSLELGDSALYFCASSVVGSDWDEQFFGPGTRLTVL.

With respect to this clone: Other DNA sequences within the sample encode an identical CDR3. The CDR3 is CASSLGTGDGYTF. CDR3 DNA: TGTGCCAGCAGTTTAGGGACAGGGGATGGCTACACCTTC. V and J are TRBV28 and TRBJ1-2; 10 bases agree with TRBD1. The CDR3 has 13 amino acids. Trimming at V came to 2 bases and at J to 6 bases, leaving 0 bases not matched to a gene. Germline CDR1 and CDR2: MDHEN and SYDVKM.

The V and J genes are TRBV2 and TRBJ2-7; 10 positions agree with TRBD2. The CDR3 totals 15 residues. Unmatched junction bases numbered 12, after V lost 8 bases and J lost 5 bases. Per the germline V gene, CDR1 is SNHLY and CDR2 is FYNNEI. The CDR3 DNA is TGTGCCAGCTGCCTGGGGGGACTAGCGATCGACGAGCAGTACTTC. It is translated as CASCLGGLAIDEQYF.

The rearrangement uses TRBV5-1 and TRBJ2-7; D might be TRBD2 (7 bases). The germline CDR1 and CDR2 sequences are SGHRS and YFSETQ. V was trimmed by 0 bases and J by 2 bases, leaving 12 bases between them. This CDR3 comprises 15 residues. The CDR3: CASSLEGGIAYEQYF. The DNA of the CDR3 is TGCGCCAGCAGCTTGGAGGGGGGGATTGCCTACGAGCAGTACTTC.

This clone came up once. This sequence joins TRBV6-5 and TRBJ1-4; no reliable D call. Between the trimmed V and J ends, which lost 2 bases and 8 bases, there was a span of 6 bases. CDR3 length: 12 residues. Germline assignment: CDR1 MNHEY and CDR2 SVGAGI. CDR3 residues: CASSYVSEKLFF. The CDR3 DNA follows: TGTGCCAGCAGTTACGTCTCGGAAAAACTGTTTTTT.

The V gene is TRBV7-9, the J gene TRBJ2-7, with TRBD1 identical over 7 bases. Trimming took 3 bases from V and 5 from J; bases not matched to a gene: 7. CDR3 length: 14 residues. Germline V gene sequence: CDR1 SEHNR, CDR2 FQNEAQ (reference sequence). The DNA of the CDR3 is TGTGCCAGCAGCTTGCAGGGACAGTCGAACGAGCAGTACTTC. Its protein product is CASSLQGQSNEQYF.

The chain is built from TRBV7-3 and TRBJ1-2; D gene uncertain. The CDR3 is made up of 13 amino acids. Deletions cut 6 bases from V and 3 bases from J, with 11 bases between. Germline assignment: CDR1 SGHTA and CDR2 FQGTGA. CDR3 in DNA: TGTGCCAGCAGAGCCCGGGGAGACTATGGCTACACCTTC. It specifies CASRARGDYGYTF.

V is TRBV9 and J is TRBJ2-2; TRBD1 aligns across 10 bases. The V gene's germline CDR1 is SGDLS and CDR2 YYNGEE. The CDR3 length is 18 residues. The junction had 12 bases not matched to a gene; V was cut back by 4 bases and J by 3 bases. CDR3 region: CASSHGQGVPSYTGELFF. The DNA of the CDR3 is TGTGCCAGCAGCCATGGACAGGGGGTGCCCTCTTACACCGGGGAGCTGTTTTTT. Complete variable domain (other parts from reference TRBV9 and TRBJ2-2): DSGVTQTPKHLITATGQRVTLRCSPRSGDLSVYWYQQSLDQGLQFLIQYYNGEERAKGNILERFSAQQFPDLHSELNLSSLELGDSALYFCASSHGQGVPSYTGELFFGEGSRLTVL.

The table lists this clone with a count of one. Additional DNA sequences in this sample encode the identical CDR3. For the CDR3, the DNA is TGTGCCAGCAGCCCCGGACAGGGTGCGTATGGCTACACCTTC. Protein sequence: CASSPGQGAYGYTF. This rearrangement joins TRBV5-6 to TRBJ1-2; 8 bases line up with TRBD1. This CDR3 comprises 14 residues. Per germline, CDR1 SGHDT and CDR2 YYEEEE. J lost 5 bases, V lost 4 bases, and 7 bases had no gene match.

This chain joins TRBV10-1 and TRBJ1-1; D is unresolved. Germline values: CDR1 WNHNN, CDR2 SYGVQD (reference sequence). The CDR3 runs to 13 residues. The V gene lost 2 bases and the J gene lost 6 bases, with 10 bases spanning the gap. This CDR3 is CASSEQQLSEAFF. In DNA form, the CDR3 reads TGCGCCAGCAGTGAGCAACAGTTATCTGAAGCTTTCTTT.

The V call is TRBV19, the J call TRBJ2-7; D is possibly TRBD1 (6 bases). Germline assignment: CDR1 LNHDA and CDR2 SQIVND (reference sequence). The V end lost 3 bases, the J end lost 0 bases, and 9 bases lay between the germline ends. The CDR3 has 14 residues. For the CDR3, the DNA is TGTGCCAGTAGTATGAGGGGGAACTCCTACGAGCAGTACTTC. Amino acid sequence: CASSMRGNSYEQYF. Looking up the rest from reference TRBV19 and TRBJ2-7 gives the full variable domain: DGGITQSPKYLFRKEGQNVTLSCEQNLNHDAMYWYRQDPGQGLRLIYYSQIVNDFQKGDIAEGYSVSREKKESFPLTVTSAQKNPTAFYLCASSMRGNSYEQYFGPGTRLTVT.

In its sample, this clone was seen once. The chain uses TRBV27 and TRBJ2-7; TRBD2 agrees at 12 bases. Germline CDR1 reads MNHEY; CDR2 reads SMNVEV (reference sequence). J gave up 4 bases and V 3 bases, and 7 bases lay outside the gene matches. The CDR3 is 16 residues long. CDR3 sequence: CASSFLASGRGYEQYF. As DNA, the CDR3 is TGTGCCAGCAGTTTCTTGGCTAGCGGGAGGGGGTACGAGCAGTACTTC.